The 8 T cell receptor beta chains presented below share a single source sample, sequenced in a study of blood T cell repertoires in COVID-19. TCRdb's table, derived via immunoSEQ multiplex PCR, lists solely in-frame clones and lacks some. The table has around 210,000 clones, 86% seen once; the top ten hold 0.7% to 0.95%. The specimen sequenced was peripheral blood. The receptors originated from a woman in her 70s with acute or convalescent COVID-19.

The rearrangement links TRBV11-2 to TRBJ1-1, with 9 bases that match TRBD1. The CDR3 has 17 residues. V lost 1 base and J lost 5; bases outside the gene matches: 11. Germline CDR1 SGHAT, CDR2 FQNNGV. CDR3 amino acids: CASSLVLSGTGTTEAFF. CDR3 DNA: TGTGCCAGCAGCTTAGTCCTAAGTGGGACAGGGACAACTGAAGCTTTCTTT.

The chain joins TRBV28 to TRBJ2-2, with a weak D call TRBD2 (6 bases). Germline lookup yields CDR1 MDHEN and CDR2 SYDVKM. The CDR3 loop spans 12 amino acids. CDR3 coding DNA: TGTGTCGGGGGTTCTAACACCGGGGAGCTGTTTTTT. Translation: CVGGSNTGELFF.

The chain combines TRBV5-8 with TRBJ2-7; possible D gene TRBD1, 6 bases. Germline V gives CDR1 SGHTS, CDR2 YDEGEE. V was shortened by 6 bases and J by 1 base, with 14 bases between the two germline ends. This CDR3 contains 14 residues. CDR3 bases: TGTGCCAGCACCCCCGGGACACCTTCCTACGAGCAGTACTTC. Protein sequence: CASTPGTPSYEQYF.

The chain links TRBV2 to TRBJ2-3; 8 bases match TRBD1. V lost 4 bases to trimming and J lost 6 bases; unmatched junction nucleotides: 6. Per the germline V gene, CDR1 is SNHLY and CDR2 is FYNNEI. This CDR3 spans 14 amino acids. CDR3: CASSAGGGMDTQYF. The CDR3 DNA reads TGTGCCAGCAGTGCAGGGGGCGGGATGGATACGCAGTATTTT.

Of note for this clone: Other DNA sequences within the sample encode an identical CDR3. V usage is TRBV2 and J usage is TRBJ1-1; D might be TRBD1 (6 bases). CDR3 size: 13 residues. The V end lost 3 bases, the J end lost 1 base, and 6 bases lay between the germline ends. The V gene's germline CDR1 is SNHLY and CDR2 FYNNEI. The CDR3 DNA reads TGTGCCAGCAGTGAGGGGGCGAACACTGAAGCTTTCTTT. As protein: CASSEGANTEAFF.

This clone was detected only a few times. This sequence joins TRBV5-1 and TRBJ2-5; TRBD1 matches at 9 bases. CDR3 length: 14 residues. Germline trimming cut 4 bases from V and 3 bases from J; bases unmatched to any gene: 4. Germline CDR1 reads SGHRS; CDR2 reads YFSETQ. This CDR3 is CASSEGTGKETQYF. The CDR3 bases are TGCGCCAGCAGCGAGGGGACAGGGAAAGAGACCCAGTACTTC.

The chain uses TRBV14 and TRBJ1-4; 7 nucleotides agree with TRBD1. The V segment lost 0 bases and the J segment 1 base; nucleotides outside the gene matches: 5. Germline V gene sequence: CDR1 SGHDN, CDR2 FVKESK. The CDR3 sequence is 17 residues long. The CDR3, as DNA: TGTGCCAGCAGCCAAGAAAGGGGGCTAATAACTAATGAAAAACTGTTTTTT. Its translation is CASSQERGLITNEKLFF.

The chain combines TRBV19 with TRBJ2-3; 9 positions match TRBD1. V trimming: 6 bases; J trimming: 2 bases; junction bases outside the gene matches: 12. Germline CDR1 reads LNHDA; CDR2 reads SQIVND (reference sequence). This CDR3 comprises 17 residues. CDR3 amino acids: CASRPKQGALDTDTQYF. Written as DNA, the CDR3 is TGTGCCAGTAGACCTAAACAGGGGGCCCTAGACACAGATACGCAGTATTTT.